These 27 T cell receptor beta chains were all obtained from the same sample, sequenced in a study of blood T cell repertoires in COVID-19. Only in-frame clones appear in the TCRdb table, and some are missing; sequencing was by immunoSEQ multiplex PCR. The data contain some 200,000 clones, 84% of them singletons. The sequencing input was peripheral blood. The receptor set was obtained from a woman aged 45 to 65 with active or convalescent COVID-19.

In DNA, the CDR3 is TGTGCCACCAGTGATTCCCTAGCGGGAGGGCCAACGGAGACCCAGTACTTC. It specifies CATSDSLAGGPTETQYF. This rearrangement joins TRBV24-1 to TRBJ2-5, with 12 bases fitting TRBD2. CDR1 and CDR2 (germline): KGHDR, SFDVKD. The CDR3 has 17 amino acids. V shed 2 bases, J shed 5 bases, and the junction held 8 bases outside the gene matches.

This chain joins TRBV29-1 and TRBJ1-2; 7 bases align to TRBD1. Trimming removed 2 bases from V and 3 bases from J; junction bases left unmatched: 3. Germline V gene data show CDR1 as SQVTM and CDR2 as ANQGSEA. The CDR3 extends over 13 amino acids. CDR3 coding DNA: TGCAGCGTTGAAACAGGGGAGGACTATGGCTACACCTTC. Its protein product is CSVETGEDYGYTF.

The chain recombines TRBV6-5 with TRBJ1-3, with D unresolved. Trimming shortened V by 7 bases and J by 4 bases, and 11 bases separated the two germline ends. CDR1 and CDR2 from the germline V gene are MNHEY and SVGAGI. The CDR3 is 13 amino acids. CDR3 sequence reads: CASTRGEGNTIYF. The CDR3 region has the DNA TGTGCCAGCACCCGAGGAGAGGGAAACACCATATATTTT.

The chain's CDR3 is CASRLLGQGTYEQYF. CDR3 coding DNA: TGTGCAAGTCGCTTATTGGGACAGGGGACCTACGAGCAGTACTTC. The V gene is TRBV12-2, the J gene TRBJ2-7; the table gives TRBD1 as D, unverified against the DNA. TRBV12-2 is assigned pseudogene status. This CDR3 spans 15 amino acids.

The chain links TRBV28 to TRBJ2-3; D is undetermined. With 7 bases removed from V and 3 bases from J, the gap between germline ends came to 8 bases. This CDR3 has 12 amino acids. Germline lookup yields CDR1 MDHEN and CDR2 SYDVKM. The CDR3 here is CASTSGTDTQYF. The CDR3 DNA sequence: TGTGCCAGCACTTCCGGGACAGATACGCAGTATTTT. The whole variable domain, remainder taken from reference TRBV28 and TRBJ2-3, is DVKVTQSSRYLVKRTGEKVFLECVQDMDHENMFWYRQDPGLGLRLIYFSYDVKMKEKGDIPEGYSVSREKKERFSLILESASTNQTSMYLCASTSGTDTQYFGPGTRLTVL.

V and J are TRBV4-1 and TRBJ2-5; D may be TRBD2 (5 bases). The CDR3 has 17 residues. Germline V gene lookup returns CDR1 MGHRA and CDR2 YSYEKL. Trimming took 0 bases from V and 5 from J, leaving 19 bases between them. CDR3 loop: CASSQDRGPEGGETQYF. The CDR3 DNA is TGCGCCAGCAGCCAAGATCGCGGACCCGAAGGCGGGGAGACCCAGTACTTC.

This chain joins TRBV5-1 and TRBJ1-6, with a possible D match to TRBD1 (6 bases). Germline CDR1 is SGHRS and CDR2 is YFSETQ. The ends were cut back, 4 bases at V and 0 bases at J, with 14 bases in the middle. This CDR3 spans 17 amino acids. CDR3 coding DNA: TGCGCCAGCAGCCCGGAAGGGGGAAGCTCCTATAATTCACCCCTCCACTTT. Translation: CASSPEGGSSYNSPLHF.

The chain employs TRBV3-1 (or the pseudogene TRBV3-2) and TRBJ2-6; 13 bases map to TRBD2. The CDR3 length is 19 residues. The V gene end was trimmed by 5 bases and the J gene end by 0 bases; junction bases not matched to a gene: 7. Germline CDR1 is LGHDT and CDR2 is YNNKEL (reference sequence). Here the CDR3 reads CASSLRTSGRTSGANVLTF. In DNA form, the CDR3 reads TGTGCCAGCAGCTTGCGGACTAGCGGGAGAACCTCTGGGGCCAACGTCCTGACTTTC.

J is TRBJ2-5 and V is TRBV5-1, with 7 bases that match TRBD2. The J segment lost 4 bases and the V segment lost 4 bases, leaving 16 bases of the junction unmatched. This CDR3 is built from 17 residues. In germline, CDR1 is SGHRS, CDR2 YFSETQ. The CDR3 loop is CASSVRDAPWGGETQYF. Here the CDR3 DNA reads TGCGCCAGCAGCGTGCGGGACGCTCCCTGGGGGGGAGAGACCCAGTACTTC.

The chain recombines TRBV5-4 with TRBJ2-7, with a possible D match to TRBD2 (5 bases). Trimming shortened V by 0 bases and J by 0 bases, and 10 bases separated the two germline ends. The CDR3 extends over 15 amino acids. Germline V gene data show CDR1 as SGHNT and CDR2 as YYREEE (reference sequence). CDR3 protein: CASSLGSGSSYEQYF. The CDR3 region has the DNA TGTGCCAGCAGCTTGGGCAGCGGTAGCTCCTACGAGCAGTACTTC.

The chain is built from TRBV18 and TRBJ1-1; D gene uncertain. This CDR3 has 14 amino acids. Germline CDR1 reads KGHSH; CDR2 reads LQKENI. V was cut by 3 bases and J by 3 bases, with 11 bases left in between. The CDR3 DNA reads TGTGCCAGCTCACCGGACCGCGGGGACACTGAAGCTTTCTTT. Protein sequence: CASSPDRGDTEAFF.

This clone has only a few counts. J is TRBJ2-3 and V is TRBV6-5, with 9 positions matching TRBD2. Germline CDR1 MNHEY, CDR2 SVGAGI. This CDR3 spans 15 amino acids. After removal of 8 bases from V and 6 bases from J, the junction contained 12 bases not matched to a gene. In nucleotides, the CDR3 is TGTGCCAGCGTCGGGACTAGCCCCCGGATCGATACGCAGTATTTT. Protein sequence: CASVGTSPRIDTQYF.

The chain is built from TRBV28 and TRBJ2-7; 7 bases align to TRBD1. With V trimmed by 5 bases and J by 4 bases, 17 bases remained unmatched. The CDR3 sequence is 17 residues long. CDR1 is MDHEN, CDR2 SYDVKM, per germline. The CDR3 DNA sequence: TGTGCCAGCAGTCCTACAGGAATCCGGGACAGAGCATACGAGCAGTACGTC. Translation gives CASSPTGIRDRAYEQYV.

This chain links TRBV4-1 with TRBJ2-3; D remains unclear. The germline V gene encodes CDR1 MGHRA and CDR2 YSYEKL. This CDR3 spans 11 amino acids. Trimming stripped 4 bases from V and 6 bases from J, with 5 bases between. CDR3 residues: CASSLSDTQYF. For the CDR3, the DNA is TGCGCCAGCAGCCTCTCTGATACGCAGTATTTT.

This clone was seen only a few times. J is TRBJ1-1 and V is TRBV18; 9 bases are shared with TRBD1. V shed 6 bases and J 3 bases; nucleotides not matched to a gene: 11. This CDR3 is built from 16 residues. Germline CDR1 and CDR2: KGHSH and LQKENI. The CDR3 nucleotides read TGTGCCAGCTCGGCATACAGGGGGCGTGAGGACACTGAAGCTTTCTTT. Translated, it gives CASSAYRGREDTEAFF. The whole variable domain, filled in from reference TRBV18 and TRBJ1-1, reads NAGVMQNPRHLVRRRGQEARLRCSPMKGHSHVYWYRQLPEEGLKFMVYLQKENIIDESGMPKERFSAEFPKEGPSILRIQQVVRGDSAAYFCASSAYRGREDTEAFFGQGTRLTVV.

The chain uses TRBV29-1 and TRBJ1-2; a possible D gene is TRBD1 (5 bases). Looked up from germline, CDR1 is SQVTM and CDR2 is ANQGSEA. V was clipped by 5 bases and J by 0 bases, with 16 bases between them. The CDR3 has 15 residues. The CDR3 is CSVNTGYKANYGYTF. The CDR3 nucleotides are TGCAGCGTTAACACAGGTTATAAAGCTAACTATGGCTACACCTTC.

The rearrangement uses TRBV7-9 and TRBJ2-5; 7 bases line up with TRBD2. After removal of 2 bases from V and 2 bases from J, the junction contained 11 bases not matched to a gene. Germline loops: CDR1 SEHNR, CDR2 FQNEAQ (reference sequence). This CDR3 is built from 17 residues. Here the CDR3 DNA reads TGTGCCAGCAGCTTACGAAGGTCTAGCGGCCTACAAGAGACCCAGTACTTC. The encoded protein is CASSLRRSSGLQETQYF.

Concerning this clone itself: The same CDR3 also results from other DNA sequences found in this sample. V usage is TRBV19 and J usage is TRBJ1-2; D gene ambiguous. V was cut by 1 base and J by 7 bases, with 7 bases left in between. Germline V gives CDR1 LNHDA, CDR2 SQIVND (reference sequence). The CDR3 has 12 residues. This CDR3 reads CASSIGAVGYTF. As DNA, the CDR3 is TGTGCCAGTAGTATAGGGGCAGTTGGCTACACCTTC. The complete variable domain, with remaining parts taken from reference TRBV19 and TRBJ1-2, reads DGGITQSPKYLFRKEGQNVTLSCEQNLNHDAMYWYRQDPGQGLRLIYYSQIVNDFQKGDIAEGYSVSREKKESFPLTVTSAQKNPTAFYLCASSIGAVGYTFGSGTRLTVV.

The chain is built from TRBV11-2 and TRBJ2-1, with TRBD2 matching 8 bases. With V trimmed by 1 base and J by 6 bases, 5 bases remained unmatched. This CDR3 spans 15 amino acids. Germline V gene lookup returns CDR1 SGHAT and CDR2 FQNNGV. CDR3: CASSLVAGLSNEQFF. The CDR3 DNA sequence: TGTGCCAGCAGCTTAGTAGCGGGGTTGAGCAATGAGCAGTTCTTC.

The CDR3: CASSSVRTAQRGKPEAFF. In nucleotides, the CDR3 is TGTGCCAGCAGTTCCGTTCGGACGGCCCAGCGAGGGAAACCCGAAGCTTTCTTT. The chain carries TRBV27 and TRBJ1-1, with D unclear. This CDR3 contains 18 residues. Germline CDR1 and CDR2: MNHEY and SMNVEV (reference sequence). Trimming pared 4 bases from V and 8 bases from J, leaving 29 bases between.

This chain uses TRBV9 with TRBJ2-1; D perhaps matches TRBD2 (6 bases). Germline loops: CDR1 SGDLS, CDR2 YYNGEE. The germline V and J ends were trimmed by 0 bases and 2 bases, with 15 bases remaining between them. CDR3 length: 17 amino acids. CDR3 nucleotide sequence: TGTGCCAGCAGCGTAGGGATCGGATTAGCGGCCTACAATGAGCAGTTCTTC. Translated, it gives CASSVGIGLAAYNEQFF.

There are many counts of this clone. The chain uses TRBV28 and TRBJ1-6; D gene uncertain. The V end lost 6 bases, the J end lost 5 bases, and 14 bases lay between the germline ends. Germline V gene data show CDR1 as MDHEN and CDR2 as SYDVKM. This CDR3 region has 15 residues. For the CDR3, the DNA is TGTGCCAGCAGACCACCGACAAAAAATAATTCACCCCTCCACTTT. This codes for CASRPPTKNNSPLHF.

This chain links TRBV19 with TRBJ2-7; no definite D call. Germline loops: CDR1 LNHDA, CDR2 SQIVND (reference sequence). V dropped 4 bases and J dropped 3 bases, with 10 bases sitting between them. The CDR3 is 13 amino acids. The CDR3 spells CASSRGYGYEQYF. The CDR3 DNA sequence: TGTGCCAGTAGTAGAGGTTACGGCTACGAGCAGTACTTC.

The CDR3 here is CASSSDRSLEAFF. The CDR3 DNA reads TGTGCCAGCAGCTCGGACAGGTCCTTGGAAGCTTTCTTT. The chain is built from TRBV3-1 (or the pseudogene TRBV3-2) and TRBJ1-1; 7 positions agree with TRBD1. This CDR3 comprises 13 residues. Germline trimming cut 5 bases from V and 8 bases from J; bases unmatched to any gene: 8. From germline, CDR1 is LGHDT and CDR2 YNNKEL (reference sequence).

The chain employs TRBV10-3 and TRBJ1-1; 7 bases line up with TRBD1. Germline CDR1 is ENHRY and CDR2 is SYGVKD. The CDR3 is 14 amino acids. The trim removed 7 bases at V and 4 bases at J, leaving 9 bases unmatched. CDR3 protein: CAIIQGDGGTEAFF. CDR3 bases: TGTGCCATCATCCAGGGGGATGGTGGCACTGAAGCTTTCTTT.

The chain joins TRBV29-1 to TRBJ2-5; TRBD1 is a possible D gene (5 bases). Germline values: CDR1 SQVTM, CDR2 ANQGSEA. The CDR3 is 15 amino acids. Trimming left V 3 bases short and J 3 bases short, with 17 bases between. CDR3 in DNA: TGCAGCGTTGAGGGCGGCAGGGTTTACGAAGAGACCCAGTACTTC. Translating gives CSVEGGRVYEETQYF.

The chain employs TRBV25-1 and TRBJ1-3, with 8 bases identical to TRBD1. The CDR3 contains 15 residues. The J segment lost 1 base and the V segment lost 9 bases, leaving 8 bases of the junction unmatched. CDR1 is MGHDK, CDR2 SYGVNS, per germline. Here the CDR3 reads CARRQGLKSGNTIYF. In DNA, the CDR3 is TGTGCCAGGAGACAGGGGTTAAAGTCTGGAAACACCATATATTTT. Combining the CDR3 with reference TRBV25-1 and TRBJ1-3 gives the whole variable domain EADIYQTPRYLVIGTGKKITLECSQTMGHDKMYWYQQDPGMELHLIHYSYGVNSTEKGDLSSESTVSRIRTEHFPLTLESARPSHTSQYLCARRQGLKSGNTIYFGEGSWLTVV.